This TCR beta chain derives from a study of regulatory T cells in long-lasting Graves disease (dated by TCRdb to the early 2020s). For the wider study: In the newly diagnosed Graves' disease group, patients had been taking antithyroid drugs for less than 3 months. Persistent Graves' disease patients were compared with newly diagnosed Graves' disease patients by peripheral blood TCR sequencing and RNA sequencing. The study took place in China and was registered as a clinical trial. TCR sequencing covered around 13 persistent and roughly 20 newly diagnosed Graves' disease patients, some 35 samples in total.

Library preparation used multiplex PCR. Sequencing was performed on an Illumina HiSeq 4000. To build TCR beta libraries, CDR3 regions were amplified by Arm-PCR using iRepertoire HTBI primers. Before sequencing, the PCR products went through gel purification. On the authors' methods: Across samples, approximately 68 TRBV and roughly 15 TRBJ segments were identified and used for gene usage analysis of CDR3 amino acid clonotypes. COPE and FqMerger were used to merge the filtered high-quality paired reads into contigs. BLAST was used to align contigs to IMGT TRBV, TRBD and TRBJ reference genes, and CDR3 was defined according to IMGT. Any clonotype with a frequency above 0.1% was counted as a highly expanded clone. Shannon entropy was used to measure repertoire diversity, and the Gini coefficient was used to measure V-J evenness. Public clonotypes were defined as clonotypes shared by more than one individual. TCRdb's own reprocessing of the public reads used fastp at Q25 and MiXCR and kept productive beta chains. Each entry is one CDR3 protein sequence, shown with its most common DNA and genes. It is TCRdb's table, rather than the study itself, that gives the V and J calls and clone size. The sample includes 350,000 to 550,000 distinct CDR3 sequences, with about 15% observed a single time. The ten largest account for 16% of the sample.

Including cysteine and phenylalanine, the CDR3 has 12 amino acids. The retained sequence is limited to the CDR3, 36 bases, with the frame set at the first base. Per the germline V gene (reference sequence), GTSNPN is the CDR1 and SVGIG is the CDR2. V is pared back by 2 bases and J by 2 bases, with 6 bases lying between the germline termini. Study-wide findings and limitations: Persistent Graves' disease patients showed lower TCR Shannon entropy and fewer highly expanded clones than newly diagnosed patients, suggesting clonal expansion. Preferential use of TRBV28, TRBJ1-2 and TRBJ2-5 was observed in persistent disease, whereas TRBV20-1 and TRBJ2-1 were favored in newly diagnosed disease. The small sample size was acknowledged by the authors as a limitation that may reduce accuracy. The study examined only peripheral blood because the primary lesion, thyroid tissue, could not be accessed. Sequencing and analysis were restricted to the TCR beta chain. More public clonotypes were shared among persistent patients (roughly 2,700) than among newly diagnosed patients (roughly 1,000).

This clonotype occurred many times. Its antigen is not yet known. Base qualities are not provided; no much larger clone lies one nucleotide away. The time point label corresponds to: newly diagnosed GD, antithyroid drugs for less than 3 months. RNA was extracted from PBMCs in TRIzol for both TCR sequencing and RNA sequencing. The diagnosis of Graves' disease followed American Thyroid Association guidelines. Patients for the study were recruited at an endocrinology department in Xi'an, China. Each patient gave 7.5 to 10 milliliters of peripheral blood, collected in an EDTA anticoagulant tube. PBMCs were isolated by Ficoll Paque Plus density gradient separation without further T cell sorting. An Agilent 2100 Bioanalyzer and agarose gel were used to check RNA quality, while a NanoDrop 2000 measured RNA concentration. Separately, the same data were catalogued under a study of T cells in Graves' hyperthyroidism and ophthalmopathy. As the second study states: A patient counted as having stable Graves' hyperthyroidism if no progression to ophthalmopathy occurred over 18 months of follow-up. Hyperthyroidism patients were aged 18 to 65 years and newly diagnosed, with disease duration of less than 2 months. Patients with uncontrolled infections, other autoimmune diseases, pregnancy or lactation were excluded. Diagnoses were based on clinical symptoms, serum thyroxine and TRAb, thyroid ultrasound and orbital computed tomography. The TCR CDR3 was subjected to a first round of RT-PCR using the HTBI primer set and the Qiagen OneStep RT-PCR kit. Most expanded thyroid clonotypes (frequency above 0.001) were also detected in blood, suggesting blood repertoires may reflect thyroid immune responses. Ophthalmopathy was separated from stable hyperthyroidism by a 13 V-J signature model, with approximately 90% sensitivity and approximately 81% specificity obtained in cross-validation and 80%/75% obtained in testing. In validation, progression to ophthalmopathy was predicted by the model with 70% to 71% sensitivity and 72% to 85% specificity, a median of roughly 6 months before onset. To identify TCR V-J signatures that set the groups apart, the researchers used a discovery cohort of 100 patients, made up of some 41 with Graves' ophthalmopathy and about 60 with stable Graves' hyperthyroidism. Prospective prediction of ophthalmopathy was tested in an independent validation cohort of some 19 hyperthyroidism patients and around 16 patients who later progressed to ophthalmopathy. For training and testing, the 110 or so patients in the discovery cohort were randomly divided in a 7:3 ratio. In addition, the study compared T-cell repertoires in thyroid tissue and in blood from 6 or 7 Graves' hyperthyroidism patients. Following sampling, methimazole starting at 30 mg daily was given to hyperthyroidism patients, and high-dose intravenous methylprednisolone was given to ophthalmopathy patients. The libraries were constructed in a second round of multiplex PCR and then size-selected and purified. Libraries were sequenced paired-end with 100 bp reads on an Illumina HiSeq2000. SOAPnuke was used to process the raw data, with reads discarded if the reads contained adapters or uncalled bases, had a mean Phred below 15, or lacked an exact constant-primer or identifier match. High-quality paired reads were merged using COPE v1.2.5, and each unique nucleotide sequence was defined as a clonotype. Clonotypes were aligned to IMGT TRBV, TRBD and TRBJ reference segments using MiTCR v1.1. Analysis was restricted to V-J combinations with a frequency above 0.0001, which covered roughly 99% of repertoires. The TCS score was defined as F50 (clonal expansion) divided by E x V (chaos), with BLOSUM62-based TCRdist calculated between CDR3 peptides within each V-J. Welch's t-statistics and random forest reduced around 520 V-J features to roughly 13, which were used in a naive Bayes classifier (R e1071). No statistical method was used to set the sample size in advance, and investigators knew the group allocation. TCR Vbeta CDR3 sequencing of around 130 peripheral blood samples (more than 40 ophthalmopathy, some 75 hyperthyroidism and approximately 17 progressor patients) is reported in the paper.

Material: peripheral blood mononuclear cells (PBMCs), obtained at new diagnosis, from a patient treated with antithyroid drugs. This TCR was sampled from a woman aged 25-40 years with Graves disease. Donor details come from another sample of the same person, matched by shared clones. Recombination linked TRBV30 to TRBJ1-1; there is no confident call for the D gene. The DNA reads TGTGCCTGGAGTAGGGATAACACTGAAGCTTTCTTT. The encoded protein is CAWSRDNTEAFF.